This TCR beta chain was retrieved from a study of blood T cell repertoires in COVID-19. Overall study context: Sites in the United States, Italy and Spain provided acute and convalescent COVID-19 samples.

The CDR3 is 17 amino acids. Germline V CDR1 and CDR2: SGHTS, YDEGEE. The V and J ends lost 6 bases and 0 bases respectively, with 18 bases between them. TCRdb's copy holds only in-frame clones and misses some; the assay was immunoSEQ multiplex PCR. This table has about 130,000 clones, about 91% appearing once. This clonotype was sampled from a man aged 50-59 years with acute or convalescent COVID-19. Sequenced: peripheral blood. The V gene is TRBV5-8, the J gene TRBJ1-4, with D possibly being TRBD1 (6 bases). In DNA, the CDR3 is TGTGCCAGCACCCCGCGCGGGGGCCGTTCAACTAATGAAAAACTGTTTTTT. Its protein is CASTPRGGRSTNEKLFF.